Each of the 24 T cell receptor beta chains below was sequenced from the same sample in a study of kidney transplant recipient with SARS-CoV-2 infection. In TCRdb, the reads were re-called with MiXCR into one record per CDR3 protein. The sample consists of 200,000 to 300,000 distinct CDR3 sequences, under 35% of them appearing once. The sample in question was a blood sample, obtained at baseline and on day 111 from a kidney transplant recipient. The receptors shown here come from a male patient aged 25-45 years who had COVID-19 and was a kidney transplant recipient. Part of the T cells may come from the graft donor.

This clonotype was counted ten times or more. The gene calls are TRBV7-2 and TRBJ1-3; D is possibly TRBD1 (6 bases). The CDR3 contains 16 residues. The germline CDR1 and CDR2 sequences are SGHTA and FQGNSA. The V end was cut by 5 bases, the J end by 2 bases, with 16 bases between. CDR3 bases: TGTGCCAGCAGCCCTAACCAGGGGAACACTGGAAACACCATATATTTT. Encoded protein: CASSPNQGNTGNTIYF.

This clonotype appeared many times. CDR3 DNA sequence: TGTGCCAGCAGTCTTCCGGGACTAGCAGGGGAGACCCAGTACTTC. Translating gives CASSLPGLAGETQYF. The rearrangement uses TRBV6-2 or TRBV6-3 and TRBJ2-5; TRBD2 matches at 9 bases. Per germline, CDR1 MNHEY and CDR2 SVGEGT. There are 15 residues in the CDR3. V gave up 5 bases and J gave up 5 bases; unmatched junction bases: 9.

This clonotype was counted many times. V and J are TRBV11-3 and TRBJ1-2; no clear D. Germline CDR1 SGHNT, CDR2 YENEEA. The V end was cut by 5 bases, the J end by 4 bases, with 23 bases between. The CDR3 runs 17 residues. The CDR3 DNA follows: TGTGCCAGCAGCCAGGCGGACGATCTCGGAAAGACCTATGGCTACACCTTC. Its protein product is CASSQADDLGKTYGYTF.

A remark on this clonotype: A much larger clone differs from this one at a single base, so this may be a read error. The chain couples TRBV11-2 to TRBJ2-4, with D perhaps matching TRBD1 (5 bases). The DNA matches TRBJ2-7 better at its end, which makes the J call doubtful. The CDR3 length is 16 residues. Germline CDR1 is SGHAT and CDR2 is FQNNGV. The chain's CDR3 is CASSFGPGIPSYEQYF. CDR3 sequence (DNA): TGTGCCAGCAGTTTCGGACCAGGGATCCCCTCCTACGAGCAGTACTTC.

This clonotype was counted at least ten times. The chain couples TRBV28 to TRBJ2-5; 8 bases align to TRBD1. This CDR3 is 13 amino acids long. After removal of 6 bases from V and 5 bases from J, the junction contained 5 bases not matched to a gene. CDR1 and CDR2 from the germline V gene are MDHEN and SYDVKM. Here the CDR3 DNA reads TGTGCCAGCAGGGACAGGGATTCCGAGACCCAGTACTTC. This gives the protein CASRDRDSETQYF.

Ten or more counts support this clonotype. The V and J genes are TRBV7-7 and TRBJ2-1, with no clear D. The CDR3 has 13 residues. The V and J ends lost 1 base and 5 bases respectively, with 6 bases between them. Germline assignment: CDR1 SSHAT and CDR2 FNYEAQ (reference sequence). This CDR3 reads CASSLGQDNEQFF. The CDR3 DNA follows: TGTGCCAGCAGCTTAGGGCAGGACAATGAGCAGTTCTTC.

This clonotype has a single count. At one end, the junction sequence differs from germline, possibly due to a read error. The chain combines TRBV14 with TRBJ2-3, with 7 bases fitting TRBD1. The CDR3 runs 15 residues. Germline V CDR1 and CDR2: SGHDN, FVKESK. CDR3 nucleotide sequence: TGTGCCAGCAGCAAGAGACAGGGCGCTTCAGATACGAAGTATTTT. Protein: CASSKRQGASDTKYF.

Remarks on this clonotype: Possible read error: a much larger clone is one base away. The genes are TRBV14 and TRBJ1-3; D is unresolved. Per the germline V gene, CDR1 is SGHDN and CDR2 is FVKESK. The length of the CDR3 is 13 residues. Here the CDR3 DNA reads TGTGTCAGCAGTACCGCCCCGGGAAACACCATATATTTT. Amino acids: CVSSTAPGNTIYF. Drawing the rest from reference TRBV14 and TRBJ1-3, the complete variable domain is EAGVTQFPSHSVIEKGQTVTLRCDPISGHDNLYWYRRVMGKEIKFLLHFVKESKQDESGMPNNRFLAERTGGTYSTLKVQPAELEDSGVYFCVSSTAPGNTIYFGEGSWLTVV.

Ten or more counts support this clonotype. V usage is TRBV11-2 and J usage is TRBJ1-2; D unclear. Germline V gene lookup returns CDR1 SGHAT and CDR2 FQNNGV. The CDR3 is made up of 17 amino acids. The ends were cut back, 5 bases at V and 4 bases at J, with 23 bases in the middle. In DNA form, the CDR3 reads TGTGCCAGCAGCCACGGACTAACAAGCAGAAAGACCTATGGCTACACCTTC. It translates to CASSHGLTSRKTYGYTF.

This chain connects TRBV10-2 to TRBJ2-1, with TRBD1 matching over 8 bases. Germline CDR1 WSHSY, CDR2 SAAADI. V lost 6 bases to trimming and J lost 7 bases; unmatched junction nucleotides: 11. The CDR3 consists of 15 residues. For the CDR3, the DNA is TGCGCCAGCAGCCTGGGACAGGCTTTGATTAATGAGCAGTTCTTC. Residues: CASSLGQALINEQFF.

The chain employs TRBV12-1 and TRBJ2-6; the table assigns TRBD1, which was not confirmed against the DNA. TRBV12-1 is termed a pseudogene. The CDR3 covers 18 residues. This CDR3 reads CASSKWRIGQSRANVLTF. Written as DNA, the CDR3 is TGTGCCAGCAGCAAGTGGCGTATAGGACAAAGTCGGGCCAACGTCCTGACTTTC.

Turning to this clonotype: A clone one base away is much larger, so this may be a read error. The CDR3 sequence is CSARRSRDTEAFF. CDR3 in DNA: TGCAGTGCTCGGAGAAGCAGGGATACTGAAGCTTTCTTT. This sequence joins TRBV20-1 and TRBJ1-1; D may be TRBD1 (5 bases). V gave up 5 bases and J gave up 5 bases, with 15 bases separating them. Looked up from germline, CDR1 is DFQATT and CDR2 is SNEGSKA (reference sequence). There are 13 residues in the CDR3.

This clonotype was counted ten times or more. This sequence joins TRBV24-1 and TRBJ1-2, with D unclear. Germline-derived CDR1 and CDR2 are KGHDR and SFDVKD. The CDR3 is 17 residues long. The V and J ends lost 6 bases and 4 bases respectively, with 23 bases between them. The CDR3 loop is CATSISVSTRKTYGYTF. The CDR3 DNA reads TGTGCCACCAGTATAAGTGTTAGTACCAGAAAGACCTATGGCTACACCTTC.

With respect to this clonotype: A much larger clone is a single base away; this may be a read error. The V call is TRBV7-2, the J call TRBJ1-5; D perhaps matches TRBD1 (5 bases). The CDR3 has 14 amino acids. Germline CDR1 reads SGHTA; CDR2 reads FQGNSA. DNA of the CDR3: TGTGCCAACAGCTCTGGACACTACAATCAGCCCCAGCATTTT. This gives the protein CANSSGHYNQPQHF.

Regarding this clonotype: A much larger clonotype is one base distant, so this may be a read error. This chain links TRBV19 with TRBJ1-2, with D possibly being TRBD1 (5 bases). The CDR3 totals 14 residues. V lost 2 bases, J lost 5 bases, and 12 bases lay in between. The V gene's germline CDR1 is LNHDA and CDR2 SQIVND (reference sequence). The CDR3, as DNA: TGTGCCAGTAGTATATTTAGGGGCGGGTATGGCTACACCTTC. Its protein product is CASSIFRGGYGYTF.

This clonotype was counted many times. The chain recombines TRBV2 with TRBJ1-2; D remains ambiguous. The germline V gene has CDR1 SNHLY and CDR2 FYNNEI. With 1 base removed from V and 5 bases from J, the gap between germline ends came to 8 bases. The CDR3 spans 13 residues. As DNA, the CDR3 is TGTGCCAGCAGTGAAGGGGAAGGGTATGGCTACACCTTC. Its translation is CASSEGEGYGYTF.

Worth noting for this clonotype: Being one base from a much bigger clone, this may be a read error. The gene calls are TRBV6-5 and TRBJ1-5, with a tentative D call TRBD1 (6 bases). This CDR3 comprises 14 residues. The germline gives CDR1 MNHEY, CDR2 SVGAGI. V lost 4 bases and J 6 bases, leaving 13 bases between the germline ends. The CDR3: CASSLPGASQPQHF. Here the CDR3 DNA reads TGTGCCAGCAGTTTGCCAGGGGCTAGTCAGCCCCAGCATTTT.

This clonotype has at least ten counts. The genes are TRBV3-2 and TRBJ2-5; the table names TRBD2, a call not compared with the DNA. TRBV3-2 is a pseudogene locus. CDR3 size: 15 residues. The CDR3 DNA follows: TGTGCCAGCAGCCAAGAAGGGCTAGCTTGGGAGACCCAGTACTTC. It is translated as CASSQEGLAWETQYF.

The chain combines TRBV7-2 with TRBJ2-7; TRBD1 matches at 7 bases. This CDR3 contains 13 residues. V was pared by 3 bases and J by 3 bases, with 2 bases of the junction left unmatched. Germline values: CDR1 SGHTA, CDR2 FQGNSA. The CDR3 sequence is CASSLGQIYEQYF. As DNA, the CDR3 is TGTGCCAGCAGCTTGGGACAGATCTACGAGCAGTACTTC.

The rearrangement links TRBV8-2 to TRBJ2-6; the table's TRBD1 call for D was not verified on the DNA. TRBV8-2 is a recognized pseudogene. The CDR3 length is 17 residues. CDR3 nucleotide sequence: TGTGGCATGAGGGACAGGATAACACAAAGTCGGGCCAACGTCCCGACTTTC. Its protein is CGMRDRITQSRANVPTF.

There are many counts of this clonotype. The J gene is TRBJ1-6, the V gene TRBV3-1; TRBD1 is a possible D gene (6 bases). Trimming left V 5 bases short and J 6 bases short, with 11 bases between. Germline CDR1 reads LGHDT; CDR2 reads YNNKEL (reference sequence). This CDR3 is 14 amino acids long. The CDR3 sequence is CASSLQGPNSPLHF. CDR3 bases: TGTGCCAGCAGCTTACAGGGTCCTAATTCACCCCTCCACTTT.

As concerns this clonotype: Being one base from a much bigger clone, this may be a read error. The chain is built from TRBV14 and TRBJ1-2, with unresolved D. The CDR3 runs to 13 residues. Germline V gene lookup returns CDR1 SGHDN and CDR2 FVKESK. The CDR3 DNA reads TGTGCCGGCAGCCATCGGACGGTTTATGGCTACACCTTC. Its protein product is CAGSHRTVYGYTF. The variable domain in full, with the rest retrieved from reference TRBV14 and TRBJ1-2, is EAGVTQFPSHSVIEKGQTVTLRCDPISGHDNLYWYRRVMGKEIKFLLHFVKESKQDESGMPNNRFLAERTGGTYSTLKVQPAELEDSGVYFCAGSHRTVYGYTFGSGTRLTVV.

Concerning this clonotype: A much larger clone differs by one base, so this may be a read error. The genes are TRBV6-2 or TRBV6-3 and TRBJ2-5; a possible D gene is TRBD1 (6 bases). The J call may not be correct, given that the DNA end is closer to TRBJ2-7. Germline CDR1 reads MNHEY; CDR2 reads SVGEGT. The CDR3 consists of 14 residues. The CDR3 sequence: CASSTDRQIYEQYF. In nucleotides, the CDR3 is TGTGCCAGCAGTACCGACAGGCAGATCTACGAGCAGTACTTC.

In regard to this clonotype: Since a much larger clone is just one base distant, this may be a read error. CDR3 protein: CASGYYGQRAYGYTF. DNA for the CDR3: TGTGCCAGCGGTTACTACGGACAGAGAGCTTATGGCTACACCTTC. The chain links TRBV6-5 to TRBJ1-2; perhaps TRBD1 as D (6 bases). In germline, CDR1 is MNHEY, CDR2 SVGAGI. The CDR3 has 15 residues.